Presented here are 20 T cell receptor beta chains from one specimen sequenced in a study of T-cell reconstitution after alpha-beta-depleted transplantation in children. Unique molecular identifiers tagged the TCRbeta library. TCRdb redid the calling of the PCR reads with MiXCR, one entry per CDR3 protein. Of hundreds of thousands of distinct CDR3 sequences listed, roughly 17% are singletons. The sample was PBMCs from the stem cell graft donor, taken from the stem cell graft. All receptors come from a human donor who donated a stem cell graft to a child with acute myeloid leukemia.

J is TRBJ1-1 and V is TRBV5-1; possibly TRBD1 for D (5 bases). This CDR3 spans 14 amino acids. Germline V gene lookup returns CDR1 SGHRS and CDR2 YFSETQ. V lost 5 bases and J 3 bases, leaving 14 bases between the germline ends. CDR3 nucleotides: TGCGCCAGCAGACCATTCACAGGAGACACTGAAGCTTTCTTT. Translated: CASRPFTGDTEAFF.

Many counts were recorded for this clonotype. J is TRBJ1-2 and V is TRBV7-2; 9 bases match TRBD1. Germline trimming cut 4 bases from V and 10 bases from J; bases unmatched to any gene: 10. The length of the CDR3 is 14 residues. Germline V gives CDR1 SGHTA, CDR2 FQGNSA. The CDR3 DNA is TGTGCCAGCAGCTCAGGACAGGGGCTCAATGACTACACCTTC. Its translation is CASSSGQGLNDYTF.

This clonotype was detected many times. This rearrangement joins TRBV12-3 or TRBV12-4 to TRBJ1-5, with no clear D. The CDR3 covers 12 residues. Trimming shortened V by 3 bases and J by 4 bases, and 4 bases separated the two germline ends. As DNA, the CDR3 is TGTGCCAGCAGTTTGGCTAATCAGCCCCAGCATTTT. It translates to CASSLANQPQHF.

This clonotype was seen at least ten times. V usage is TRBV20-1 and J usage is TRBJ2-7, with D possibly TRBD2 on 7 matching bases. CDR3 length equals 14 residues. Germline V gives CDR1 DFQATT, CDR2 SNEGSKA (reference sequence). Trimming removed 6 bases at V and 1 base at J, with 16 bases between. CDR3 sequence reads: CSAGGGGKSYEQYF. The CDR3 nucleotides are TGCAGTGCCGGTGGGGGGGGCAAGTCCTACGAGCAGTACTTC.

This clonotype was observed many times. This chain uses TRBV7-9 with TRBJ2-7; a possible D gene is TRBD2 (6 bases). V shed 5 bases and J shed 1 base, with 18 bases lying between them. Germline lookup yields CDR1 SEHNR and CDR2 FQNEAQ (reference sequence). CDR3 length: 16 amino acids. The CDR3 DNA sequence: TGTGCCAGCAGCCCCCTCGGGGCAGGGAGGTCCTACGAGCAGTACTTC. Amino acids: CASSPLGAGRSYEQYF.

This clonotype was observed many times. V is TRBV29-1 and J is TRBJ1-4, with D possibly matching TRBD1 (6 bases). The CDR3 loop spans 13 amino acids. Between the trimmed V and J ends, which lost 4 bases and 8 bases, there was a span of 14 bases. Germline V CDR1 and CDR2: SQVTM, ANQGSEA. This chain's CDR3 is CSVGHAGAEKLFF. In DNA, the CDR3 is TGCAGCGTTGGTCATGCAGGGGCCGAAAAACTGTTTTTT.

This clonotype was found a few times. The chain has TRBV5-1 and TRBJ2-7, with a possible D match to TRBD1 (5 bases). Germline V gene sequence: CDR1 SGHRS, CDR2 YFSETQ. The V end was cut by 5 bases, the J end by 7 bases, with 16 bases between. The CDR3 has 13 residues. This CDR3 is CASSNYQGQEQYF. The CDR3 coding sequence is TGCGCCAGCAGTAATTACCAGGGCCAAGAGCAGTACTTC.

This clonotype appeared a few times. The chain recombines TRBV4-2 with TRBJ2-3, with TRBD2 identical over 7 bases. Germline V lookup: CDR1 LGHNA, CDR2 YNFKEQ. J gave up 5 bases and V 4 bases, and 3 bases lay outside the gene matches. The CDR3 consists of 13 residues. CDR3 in DNA: TGTGCCAGCAGCCGCCCGGGGGGAGATACGCAGTATTTT. This gives the protein CASSRPGGDTQYF.

On this clonotype: Germline is not matched at one junction end, which may reflect a read error. The V and J genes are TRBV12-3 or TRBV12-4 and TRBJ1-4; D possibly corresponds to TRBD1 (6 bases). The CDR3 is made up of 14 amino acids. The CDR3 spells CASTKGGMSKNLFF. In nucleotides, the CDR3 is TGTGCCAGCACCAAGGGGGGGATGTCGAAAAACCTGTTTTTT.

This clonotype was observed many times. Written as DNA, the CDR3 is TGCAGTGCTAGAGCGGAGGGCGGCCAGTACTTC. It codes for CSARAEGGQYF. The chain combines TRBV20-1 with TRBJ2-7, with D tentatively TRBD2 (6 bases). The CDR3 sequence is 11 residues long. Germline CDR1 DFQATT, CDR2 SNEGSKA (reference sequence). The V end was cut by 1 base, the J end by 10 bases, with 11 bases between.

This clonotype has at least ten counts. The genes are TRBV5-5 and TRBJ2-3; no firm D call. Germline CDR1 and CDR2: SGHKS and YYEKEE (reference sequence). The V and J ends lost 4 bases and 3 bases respectively, with 15 bases between them. There are 15 residues in the CDR3. CDR3 in DNA: TGTGCCAGCAGCCTAGTAGTCGTGCGGACAGATACGCAGTATTTT. It encodes CASSLVVVRTDTQYF.

This clonotype was seen a few times. The J gene is TRBJ2-5, the V gene TRBV20-1; D is perhaps TRBD2 (6 bases). Germline V lookup: CDR1 DFQATT, CDR2 SNEGSKA (reference sequence). This CDR3 has 14 residues. Trimming stripped 6 bases from V and 0 bases from J, with 14 bases between. This chain's CDR3 is CSAGWDSYQETQYF. Written as DNA, the CDR3 is TGCAGTGCAGGTTGGGACTCCTACCAAGAGACCCAGTACTTC.

Only a few counts were recorded for this clonotype. J is TRBJ2-7 and V is TRBV12-3 or TRBV12-4; weak D call: TRBD2 (6 bases). V dropped 3 bases and J dropped 2 bases, with 20 bases sitting between them. CDR3 length: 17 residues. The CDR3, as DNA: TGTGCCAGCAGTTTTTCCGTGGAGGGCGGTGTAGCCTACGAGCAGTACGTC. Translation: CASSFSVEGGVAYEQYV.

CDR3 sequence reads: CASSLEGLNSNQPQHF. The CDR3 region has the DNA TGTGCCAGCAGTTTGGAAGGATTAAATAGCAATCAGCCCCAGCATTTT. The chain links TRBV12-3 or TRBV12-4 to TRBJ1-5; D is ambiguous. The CDR3 extends over 16 amino acids. V lost 3 bases to trimming and J lost 0 bases, with 12 bases between them.

J is TRBJ1-5 and V is TRBV10-3, with TRBD1 matching over 7 bases. V was clipped by 6 bases and J by 2 bases; unmatched bases: 4. Germline-derived CDR1 and CDR2 are ENHRY and SYGVKD. This CDR3 has 14 residues. Here the CDR3 DNA reads TGTGCCATCAGATCAGGGGGAGGCAATCAGCCCCAGCATTTT. Protein: CAIRSGGGNQPQHF.

The table lists this clonotype with many counts. The rearrangement uses TRBV20-1 and TRBJ1-3; D unclear. Germline CDR1 DFQATT, CDR2 SNEGSKA (reference sequence). V lost 5 bases, J lost 0 bases, and 14 bases lay in between. The CDR3 contains 15 residues. The CDR3, as DNA: TGCAGTGCTTCTTCGGGGAAGGCCTCTGGAAACACCATATATTTT. The encoded protein is CSASSGKASGNTIYF.

This rearrangement joins TRBV6-1 to TRBJ2-5; tentatively, D is TRBD1 or TRBD2 (5 bases each). This CDR3 region has 16 residues. In germline, CDR1 is MNHNS, CDR2 SASEGT. V was trimmed by 0 bases and J by 2 bases, leaving 13 bases between them. The CDR3 bases are TGTGCCAGCAGTGAAGCGCCCCGGGACCTGCAAGAGACCCAGTACTTC. Protein sequence: CASSEAPRDLQETQYF.

This clonotype was seen repeatedly, ten times or more. V gene TRBV20-1 combines with J gene TRBJ2-3; tentatively, D is TRBD2 (5 bases). In germline, CDR1 is DFQATT, CDR2 SNEGSKA (reference sequence). CDR3 length: 13 residues. V lost 6 bases, J lost 6 bases, and 16 bases lay in between. The CDR3: CSASRGPLDTQYF. CDR3 DNA: TGCAGTGCCAGCCGGGGTCCTTTGGATACGCAGTATTTT.

This clonotype was found many times. This chain joins TRBV7-2 and TRBJ1-5, with D hard to call. CDR1 is SGHTA, CDR2 FQGNSA, per germline. V lost 7 bases, J lost 2 bases, and 12 bases lay in between. The CDR3 runs to 14 residues. CDR3 in amino acids: CASNPRYGNQPQHF. The CDR3 region has the DNA TGTGCCAGCAACCCGAGGTATGGCAATCAGCCCCAGCATTTT. Full variable domain (outside the CDR3, taken from reference TRBV7-2 and TRBJ1-5): GAGVSQSPSNKVTEKGKDVELRCDPISGHTALYWYRQSLGQGLEFLIYFQGNSAPDKSGLPSDRFSAERTGGSVSTLTIQRTQQEDSAVYLCASNPRYGNQPQHFGDGTRLSIL.

This clonotype was seen a handful of times. The V call is TRBV6-5, the J call TRBJ1-6; TRBD1 is a possible D gene (6 bases). Germline assignment: CDR1 MNHEY and CDR2 SVGAGI. CDR3 length: 17 residues. Trimming stripped 2 bases from V and 7 bases from J, with 18 bases between. This CDR3 reads CASSYRDIRALNSPLHF. CDR3 coding DNA: TGTGCCAGCAGTTACCGGGACATCCGCGCCCTCAATTCACCCCTCCACTTT.